Presented here are 29 T cell receptor beta chains from one specimen sequenced in a study of identical twins. TCRdb re-called the 5' RACE reads through MiXCR, storing one row per CDR3 protein. Of approximately 550,000 distinct CDR3 sequences in the sample, 20% to 25% are singletons; the top ten hold 0.48%. These data were also reused for a study on yellow fever vaccine responses in identical twins.

Sequencing was performed on CD4+ T cells sorted from blood. The receptors shown here come from a woman aged 18-35 years in good health.

The chain recombines TRBV18 with TRBJ2-3, with TRBD1 matching over 10 bases. Germline lookup yields CDR1 KGHSH and CDR2 LQKENI. The V gene end was trimmed by 1 base and the J gene end by 3 bases; junction bases not matched to a gene: 1. The CDR3 loop spans 15 amino acids. The CDR3 DNA is TGTGCCAGCTCACCACGGGACAGGGGTACAGATACGCAGTATTTT. Its protein is CASSPRDRGTDTQYF. The variable domain in full, with the rest retrieved from reference TRBV18 and TRBJ2-3, is NAGVMQNPRHLVRRRGQEARLRCSPMKGHSHVYWYRQLPEEGLKFMVYLQKENIIDESGMPKERFSAEFPKEGPSILRIQQVVRGDSAAYFCASSPRDRGTDTQYFGPGTRLTVL.

The rearrangement links TRBV5-1 to TRBJ2-7, with 7 bases fitting TRBD1. Germline-derived CDR1 and CDR2 are SGHRS and YFSETQ. V was clipped by 7 bases and J by 0 bases; unmatched bases: 7. The CDR3 is 14 residues long. This chain's CDR3 is CASPRGRNSYEQYF. In nucleotides, the CDR3 is TGCGCCAGCCCAAGGGGGCGGAACTCCTACGAGCAGTACTTC.

This clonotype was picked up many times. DNA for the CDR3: TGCAGTGCTCGCAGGAACTACGAGCAGTACTTC. It codes for CSARRNYEQYF. The genes are TRBV20-1 and TRBJ2-7; the D is unclear. Germline loops: CDR1 DFQATT, CDR2 SNEGSKA (reference sequence). V lost 5 bases to trimming and J lost 3 bases, with 8 bases between them. The CDR3 sequence is 11 residues long.

The V and J genes are TRBV7-9 and TRBJ1-3, with D hard to call. The V and J ends lost 1 base and 1 base respectively, with 5 bases between them. Germline V gene sequence: CDR1 SEHNR, CDR2 FQNEAQ (reference sequence). The CDR3 totals 14 residues. CDR3 nucleotides: TGTGCCAGCAGCTTAGGTCAATCTGGAAACACCATATATTTT. Residues: CASSLGQSGNTIYF.

The chain carries TRBV6-2 or TRBV6-3 and TRBJ1-1; tentative D call: TRBD1 (5 bases). CDR1 and CDR2 from the germline V gene are MNHEY and SVGEGT. CDR3 length: 17 residues. Deletions cut 2 bases from V and 2 bases from J, with 18 bases between. The DNA for the CDR3 is TGTGCCAGCAGTTACCCCTCCCATCGACAGCGCAACACTGAAGCTTTCTTT. Protein product: CASSYPSHRQRNTEAFF.

In its sample, this clonotype was seen a few times. V usage is TRBV18 and J usage is TRBJ2-7; 7 bases map to TRBD1. CDR3 length: 13 residues. The V gene's germline CDR1 is KGHSH and CDR2 LQKENI. Unmatched junction bases numbered 2, after V lost 3 bases and J lost 3 bases. Here the CDR3 reads CASSPWDSYEQYV. The CDR3 DNA reads as TGTGCCAGCTCACCTTGGGACAGCTACGAGCAGTACGTC.

The chain's CDR3 is CASSWGDSGANVLTF. The CDR3 coding sequence is TGTGCCAGCAGTTGGGGGGATTCTGGGGCCAACGTCCTGACTTTC. The chain carries TRBV12-3 or TRBV12-4 and TRBJ2-6; D is perhaps TRBD2 (6 bases). The V end lost 4 bases, the J end lost 1 base, and 8 bases lay between the germline ends. The CDR3 sequence is 15 residues long.

This clonotype occurred many times. The rearrangement links TRBV29-1 to TRBJ2-3; TRBD1 might be the D (7 bases). Deletions cut 7 bases from V and 8 bases from J, with 19 bases between. The length of the CDR3 is 13 residues. Germline-derived CDR1 and CDR2 are SQVTM and ANQGSEA. In nucleotides, the CDR3 is TGCAGCGGGGAGGACAGGTTAGGAGCTACGCAGTATTTT. Amino acids: CSGEDRLGATQYF.

Ten or more counts support this clonotype. The chain employs TRBV10-3 and TRBJ2-1; D is ambiguous. CDR3 length: 11 residues. Deletions cut 3 bases from V and 5 bases from J, with 2 bases between. The germline V gene encodes CDR1 ENHRY and CDR2 SYGVKD. The CDR3 region has the DNA TGTGCCATCAGTGATAACAATGAGCAGTTCTTC. It encodes CAISDNNEQFF.

This clonotype appeared a few times. This chain's CDR3 is CASSVGLAGRTDTQYF. The CDR3 nucleotides read TGTGCCAGCAGCGTAGGACTAGCGGGGCGCACAGATACGCAGTATTTT. V and J are TRBV9 and TRBJ2-3; TRBD2 matches 11 bases. The length of the CDR3 is 16 residues. Germline V gives CDR1 SGDLS, CDR2 YYNGEE. V shed 0 bases and J 1 base; nucleotides not matched to a gene: 1.

This clonotype turned up a few times. V usage is TRBV12-3 or TRBV12-4 and J usage is TRBJ2-2; no firm D call. Trimming took off 6 bases at V and 13 bases at J, with 12 bases between the two ends. This CDR3 is 11 amino acids long. CDR3 bases: TGTGCCAGCAGGACCATAGGTGGGCTGTTTTTT. Amino acid sequence: CASRTIGGLFF.

This clonotype was seen a few times. V usage is TRBV12-3 or TRBV12-4 and J usage is TRBJ2-2, with 8 bases identical to TRBD1. This CDR3 is 18 amino acids long. The V and J ends lost 2 bases and 9 bases, in that order; junction bases with no gene match: 17. The CDR3 spells CASSLLGQGPTRIRELFF. CDR3 DNA sequence: TGTGCCAGCAGTTTACTCGGACAGGGCCCGACTAGGATCCGGGAGCTGTTTTTT.

This clonotype has just a few counts. V usage is TRBV15 and J usage is TRBJ1-1, with TRBD1 matching over 7 bases. After removal of 0 bases from V and 3 bases from J, the junction contained 1 base not matched to a gene. The length of the CDR3 is 14 residues. Germline V CDR1 and CDR2: LNHNV, YYDKDF (reference sequence). This CDR3 reads CATSRETGDTEAFF. CDR3 in DNA: TGTGCCACCAGCAGAGAAACAGGGGACACTGAAGCTTTCTTT.

This clonotype was seen only a few times. The chain has TRBV5-5 and TRBJ1-1, with unresolved D. Trimming removed 4 bases from V and 4 bases from J, with 20 bases in between. The V gene's germline CDR1 is SGHKS and CDR2 YYEKEE (reference sequence). There are 16 residues in the CDR3. The CDR3 sequence: CASSPNSLGMITEAFF. CDR3 coding DNA: TGTGCCAGCAGCCCAAACAGCCTGGGTATGATCACTGAAGCTTTCTTT. The full variable domain, with the rest looked up from reference TRBV5-5 and TRBJ1-1, is DAGVTQSPTHLIKTRGQQVTLRCSPISGHKSVSWYQQVLGQGPQFIFQYYEKEERGRGNFPDRFSARQFPNYSSELNVNALLLGDSALYLCASSPNSLGMITEAFFGQGTRLTVV.

As regards this clonotype: A junction end diverges from the germline sequence, so it may reflect a read error. CDR3 in amino acids: CATSDSLEANEQLF. DNA of the CDR3: TGTGCCACCAGTGATTCCCTAGAAGCCAATGAGCAGCTCTTC. The chain couples TRBV24-1 to TRBJ2-1; D gene ambiguous. The germline CDR1 and CDR2 sequences are KGHDR and SFDVKD. CDR3 length equals 14 residues.

V usage is TRBV12-3 or TRBV12-4 and J usage is TRBJ2-1; 12 nucleotides agree with TRBD2. The CDR3 contains 16 residues. J was trimmed by 3 bases and V by 7 bases; bases with no gene match: 7. The CDR3 protein is CASNSLGLAGYNEQFF. CDR3 DNA sequence: TGTGCCAGCAACTCCCTGGGACTAGCGGGCTACAATGAGCAGTTCTTC.

V usage is TRBV3-1 and J usage is TRBJ2-1; the D is unclear. CDR1 and CDR2 from the germline V gene are LGHDT and YNNKEL (reference sequence). The CDR3 has 14 residues. V shed 0 bases and J shed 8 bases, with 11 bases lying between them. This CDR3 reads CASSQEDSTHEQFF. Here the CDR3 DNA reads TGTGCCAGCAGCCAAGAAGACTCTACCCATGAGCAGTTCTTC.

J is TRBJ2-3 and V is TRBV20-1; D not certain. Germline values: CDR1 DFQATT, CDR2 SNEGSKA (reference sequence). The CDR3 extends over 11 amino acids. CDR3 DNA sequence: TGCACTAAGGTGGCCAGTGGTACGCAGTATTTT. It is translated as CTKVASGTQYF.

This chain uses TRBV15 with TRBJ2-1; 7 bases agree with TRBD1. This CDR3 region has 17 residues. With 5 bases clipped from V and 0 bases from J, the junction kept 10 bases outside the gene matches. The V gene's germline CDR1 is LNHNV and CDR2 YYDKDF (reference sequence). CDR3: CATSPRDRISSYNEQFF. Written as DNA, the CDR3 is TGTGCCACCAGCCCCCGGGACAGAATTAGCTCCTACAATGAGCAGTTCTTC.

The chain uses TRBV5-1 and TRBJ2-2; D is perhaps TRBD2 (5 bases). The CDR3 is made up of 14 amino acids. CDR1 and CDR2 (germline): SGHRS, YFSETQ. The V and J ends lost 3 bases and 6 bases respectively, with 12 bases between them. The CDR3 loop is CASSSQLEAGELFF. The CDR3 region has the DNA TGCGCCAGCAGCTCGCAACTGGAGGCCGGGGAGCTGTTTTTT.

The chain couples TRBV7-8 to TRBJ2-2, with TRBD2 identical over 7 bases. The germline V gene has CDR1 SGHVS and CDR2 FQNEAQ. CDR3 length equals 17 residues. V lost 5 bases, J lost 4 bases, and 13 bases stayed unmatched. The CDR3, as DNA: TGTGCCAGCAGCCCCACTCAGGGACTAATAATCACCGGGGAGCTGTTTTTT. Amino acid sequence: CASSPTQGLIITGELFF.

This clonotype was seen a few times. The V and J genes are TRBV20-1 and TRBJ2-1, with a tentative D call TRBD1 (5 bases). Germline lookup yields CDR1 DFQATT and CDR2 SNEGSKA (reference sequence). The ends were cut back, 4 bases at V and 4 bases at J, with 17 bases in the middle. CDR3 length: 15 amino acids. Here the CDR3 DNA reads TGCAGTGCTACTCCGGACAACGGGCTTTACAATGAGCAGTTCTTC. Residues: CSATPDNGLYNEQFF.

This clonotype was picked up a small number of times. The chain has TRBV10-2 and TRBJ2-3, with D perhaps TRBD2 (5 bases). This CDR3 spans 15 amino acids. V shed 2 bases and J shed 3 bases, with 12 bases lying between them. Looked up from germline, CDR1 is WSHSY and CDR2 is SAAADI. The chain's CDR3 is CASSEGLAVTDTQYF. CDR3 in DNA: TGCGCCAGCAGTGAGGGGCTAGCCGTTACAGATACGCAGTATTTT.

In this sample, this clonotype turned up a few times. This sequence joins TRBV20-1 and TRBJ2-5; D call uncertain. Trimming shortened V by 1 base and J by 2 bases, and 14 bases separated the two germline ends. This CDR3 spans 15 amino acids. Germline assignment: CDR1 DFQATT and CDR2 SNEGSKA (reference sequence). The CDR3 sequence: CSARAALYIQETQYF. The CDR3 DNA sequence: TGCAGTGCTAGAGCGGCCCTTTATATTCAAGAGACCCAGTACTTC.

Only a few counts were recorded for this clonotype. This chain links TRBV10-3 with TRBJ2-3, with D perhaps being TRBD1 or TRBD2 (6 bases each). From germline, CDR1 is ENHRY and CDR2 SYGVKD. CDR3 size: 11 residues. V shed 5 bases and J shed 9 bases, with 9 bases lying between them. CDR3 bases: TGTGCCATCAGTCGGGGGCGCACGCAGTATTTT. Translated: CAISRGRTQYF.

The V gene is TRBV7-9, the J gene TRBJ2-5; D is uncertain. CDR1 SEHNR and CDR2 FQNEAQ come from the germline V gene (reference sequence). V lost 8 bases and J lost 5, with 18 bases in between. CDR3 length: 14 amino acids. The CDR3 here is CASHMSAFSETQYF. The CDR3 coding sequence is TGTGCCAGCCACATGTCGGCCTTCTCCGAGACCCAGTACTTC. The full variable domain, with the rest looked up from reference TRBV7-9 and TRBJ2-5, is DTGVSQNPRHKITKRGQNVTFRCDPISEHNRLYWYRQTLGQGPEFLTYFQNEAQLEKSRLLSDRFSAERPKGSFSTLEIQRTEQGDSAMYLCASHMSAFSETQYFGPGTRLLVL.

The V call is TRBV7-9, the J call TRBJ2-2; D possibly corresponds to TRBD1 (5 bases). Trimming stripped 1 base from V and 4 bases from J, with 10 bases between. Germline V gene sequence: CDR1 SEHNR, CDR2 FQNEAQ (reference sequence). The CDR3 loop spans 15 amino acids. The CDR3 spells CASSLVPGITGELFF. CDR3 DNA: TGTGCCAGCAGCTTAGTGCCAGGGATCACCGGGGAGCTGTTTTTT.

V and J are TRBV5-5 and TRBJ1-2; D is unclear. This CDR3 contains 13 residues. V was cut by 5 bases and J by 2 bases, with 10 bases left in between. The germline gives CDR1 SGHKS, CDR2 YYEKEE (reference sequence). CDR3 sequence: CASSQDGNYGYTF. Here the CDR3 DNA reads TGTGCCAGCAGTCAGGACGGCAACTATGGCTACACCTTC.

The rearrangement uses TRBV20-1 and TRBJ2-7; TRBD2 might be the D (6 bases). This CDR3 spans 14 amino acids. Trimming took 3 bases from V and 4 from J, leaving 16 bases between them. Germline values: CDR1 DFQATT, CDR2 SNEGSKA (reference sequence). The CDR3 sequence: CSASPPGLHYEQYF. CDR3 bases: TGCAGTGCTAGCCCCCCGGGACTCCATTACGAGCAGTACTTC.